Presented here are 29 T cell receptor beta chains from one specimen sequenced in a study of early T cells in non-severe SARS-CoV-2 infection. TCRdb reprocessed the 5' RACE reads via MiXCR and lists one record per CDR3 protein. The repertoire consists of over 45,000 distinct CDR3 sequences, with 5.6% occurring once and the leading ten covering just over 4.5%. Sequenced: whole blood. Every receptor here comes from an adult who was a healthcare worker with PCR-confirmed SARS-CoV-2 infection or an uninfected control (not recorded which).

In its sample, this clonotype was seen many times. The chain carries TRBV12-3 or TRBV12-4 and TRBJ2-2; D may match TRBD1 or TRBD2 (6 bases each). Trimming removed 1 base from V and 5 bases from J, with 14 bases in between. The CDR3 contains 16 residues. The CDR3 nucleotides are TGTGCCAGCAGTTTAGGTTCGGGGGCGGAGACCGGGGAGCTGTTTTTT. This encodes CASSLGSGAETGELFF.

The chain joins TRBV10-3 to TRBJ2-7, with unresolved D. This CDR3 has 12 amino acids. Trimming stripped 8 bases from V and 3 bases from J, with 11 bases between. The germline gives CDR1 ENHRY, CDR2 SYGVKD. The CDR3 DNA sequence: TGTGCCATCGGCCCCGACCACTACGAGCAGTACTTC. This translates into CAIGPDHYEQYF.

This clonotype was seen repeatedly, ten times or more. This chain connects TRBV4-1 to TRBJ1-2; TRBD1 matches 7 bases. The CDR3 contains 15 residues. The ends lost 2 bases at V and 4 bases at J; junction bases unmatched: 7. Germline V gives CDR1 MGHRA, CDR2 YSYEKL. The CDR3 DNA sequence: TGCGCCAGCAGCCAATTCCCGCAGGGGGTCTATGGCTACACCTTC. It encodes CASSQFPQGVYGYTF.

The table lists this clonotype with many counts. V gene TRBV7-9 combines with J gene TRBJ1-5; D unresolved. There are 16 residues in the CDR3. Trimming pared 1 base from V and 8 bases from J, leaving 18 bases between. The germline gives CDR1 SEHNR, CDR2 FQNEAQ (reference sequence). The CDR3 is CASSLGRTSSGEPQHF. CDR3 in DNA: TGTGCCAGCAGCTTAGGTAGGACCTCCTCCGGAGAGCCCCAGCATTTT.

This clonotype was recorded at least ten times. CDR3 sequence (DNA): TGTGCCAGCAGCCCGAAGACAGGGCTTTCCTACGAGCAGTACTTC. Its protein is CASSPKTGLSYEQYF. The chain combines TRBV7-9 with TRBJ2-7; 7 nucleotides line up with TRBD1. CDR3 size: 15 residues. V was pared by 5 bases and J by 1 base, with 8 bases of the junction left unmatched. Germline V gene data show CDR1 as SEHNR and CDR2 as FQNEAQ (reference sequence).

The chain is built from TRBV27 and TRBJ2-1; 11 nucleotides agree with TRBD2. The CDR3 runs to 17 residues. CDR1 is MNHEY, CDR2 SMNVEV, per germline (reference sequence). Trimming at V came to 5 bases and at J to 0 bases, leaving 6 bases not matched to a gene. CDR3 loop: CASSPRLAGSSYNEQFF. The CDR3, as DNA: TGTGCCAGCAGTCCCAGACTAGCGGGGAGCTCCTACAATGAGCAGTTCTTC.

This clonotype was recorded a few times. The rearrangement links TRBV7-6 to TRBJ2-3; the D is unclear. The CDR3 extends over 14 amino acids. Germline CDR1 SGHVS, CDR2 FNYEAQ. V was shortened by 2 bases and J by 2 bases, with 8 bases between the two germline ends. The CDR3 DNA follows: TGTGCCAGCAGCTTAAGACTTTACACAGATACGCAGTATTTT. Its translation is CASSLRLYTDTQYF.

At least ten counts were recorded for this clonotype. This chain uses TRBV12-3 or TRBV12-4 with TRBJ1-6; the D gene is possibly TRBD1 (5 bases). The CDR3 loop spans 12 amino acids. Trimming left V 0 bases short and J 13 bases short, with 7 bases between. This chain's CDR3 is CASSLAGTPLHF. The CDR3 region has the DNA TGTGCCAGCAGTTTAGCTGGGACGCCCCTCCACTTT.

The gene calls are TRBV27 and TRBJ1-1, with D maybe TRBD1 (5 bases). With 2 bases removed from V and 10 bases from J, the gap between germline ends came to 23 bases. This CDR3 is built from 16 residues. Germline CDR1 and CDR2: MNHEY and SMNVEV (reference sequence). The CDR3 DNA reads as TGTGCCAGCAGTTTAGTCGCCGGGGGTCCCAAACACGGAGCTTTCTTT. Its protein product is CASSLVAGGPKHGAFF.

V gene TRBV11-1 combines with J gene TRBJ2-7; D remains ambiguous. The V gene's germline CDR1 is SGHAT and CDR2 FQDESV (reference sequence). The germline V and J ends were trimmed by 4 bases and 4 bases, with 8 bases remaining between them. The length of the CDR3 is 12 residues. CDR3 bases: TGTGCCAGCAGCTCCGTCGGGTACGAGCAGTACTTC. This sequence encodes CASSSVGYEQYF.

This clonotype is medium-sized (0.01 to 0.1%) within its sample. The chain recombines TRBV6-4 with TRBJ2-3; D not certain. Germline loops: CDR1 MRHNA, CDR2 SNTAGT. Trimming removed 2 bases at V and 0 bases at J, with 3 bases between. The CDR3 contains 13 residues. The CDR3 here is CASSDGSTDTQYF. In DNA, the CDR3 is TGTGCCAGCAGTGACGGGAGCACAGATACGCAGTATTTT.

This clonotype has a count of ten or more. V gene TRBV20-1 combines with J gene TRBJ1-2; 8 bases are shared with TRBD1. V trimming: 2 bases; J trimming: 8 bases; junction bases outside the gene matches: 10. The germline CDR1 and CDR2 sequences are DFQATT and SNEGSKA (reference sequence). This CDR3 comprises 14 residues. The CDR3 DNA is TGCAGTGCTAGATCCCTGACAGGGGTCGGGGGCTACACCTTC. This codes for CSARSLTGVGGYTF.

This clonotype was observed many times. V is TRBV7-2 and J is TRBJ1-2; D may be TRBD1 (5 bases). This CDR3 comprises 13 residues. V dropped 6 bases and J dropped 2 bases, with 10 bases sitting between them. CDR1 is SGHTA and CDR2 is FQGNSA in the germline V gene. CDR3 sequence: CASRGQLNYGYTF. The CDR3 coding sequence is TGTGCCAGCAGGGGGCAACTAAACTATGGCTACACCTTC.

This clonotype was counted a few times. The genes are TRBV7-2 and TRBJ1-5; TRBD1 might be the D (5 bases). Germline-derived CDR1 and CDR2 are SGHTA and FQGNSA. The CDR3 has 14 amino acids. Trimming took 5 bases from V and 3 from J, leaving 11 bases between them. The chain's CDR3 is CASSKGDFNQPQHF. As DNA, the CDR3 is TGTGCCAGCAGCAAAGGGGATTTCAATCAGCCCCAGCATTTT.

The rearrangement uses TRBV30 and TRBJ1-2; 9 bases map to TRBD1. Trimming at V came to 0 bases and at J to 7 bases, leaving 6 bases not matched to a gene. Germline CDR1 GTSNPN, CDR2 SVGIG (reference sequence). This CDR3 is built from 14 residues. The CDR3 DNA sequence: TGTGCCTGGAGTGTATCAACAGGGGGCTCTGGCTACACCTTC. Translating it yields CAWSVSTGGSGYTF. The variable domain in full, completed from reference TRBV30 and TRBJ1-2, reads SQTIHQWPATLVQPVGSPLSLECTVEGTSNPNLYWYRQAAGRGLQLLFYSVGIGQISSEVPQNLSASRPQDRQFILSSKKLLLSDSGFYLCAWSVSTGGSGYTFGSGTRLTVV.

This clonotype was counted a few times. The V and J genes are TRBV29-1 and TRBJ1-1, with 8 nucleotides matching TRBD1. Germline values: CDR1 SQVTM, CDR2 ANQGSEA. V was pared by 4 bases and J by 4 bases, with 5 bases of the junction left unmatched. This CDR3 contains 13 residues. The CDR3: CSVGPTGGTEAFF. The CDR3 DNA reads TGCAGCGTTGGTCCTACAGGGGGCACTGAAGCTTTCTTT.

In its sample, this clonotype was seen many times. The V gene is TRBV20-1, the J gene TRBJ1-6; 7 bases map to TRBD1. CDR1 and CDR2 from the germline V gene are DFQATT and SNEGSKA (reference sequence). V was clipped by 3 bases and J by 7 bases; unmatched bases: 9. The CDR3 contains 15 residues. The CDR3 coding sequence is TGCAGTGCTAGCCAGGGGGGACAGTCCAATTCACCCCTCCACTTT. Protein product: CSASQGGQSNSPLHF.

The CDR3 reads CASSLRENTDTQYF. The CDR3 DNA follows: TGTGCCAGCAGCTTGAGAGAGAATACAGATACGCAGTATTTT. The chain is built from TRBV7-8 and TRBJ2-3; D gene unclear. Trimming took off 3 bases at V and 3 bases at J, with 10 bases between the two ends. Per germline, CDR1 SGHVS and CDR2 FQNEAQ. The CDR3 loop spans 14 amino acids. The complete variable domain, with remaining parts taken from reference TRBV7-8 and TRBJ2-3, reads GAGVSQSPRYKVAKRGQDVALRCDPISGHVSLFWYQQALGQGPEFLTYFQNEAQLDKSGLPSDRFFAERPEGSVSTLKIQRTQQEDSAVYLCASSLRENTDTQYFGPGTRLTVL.

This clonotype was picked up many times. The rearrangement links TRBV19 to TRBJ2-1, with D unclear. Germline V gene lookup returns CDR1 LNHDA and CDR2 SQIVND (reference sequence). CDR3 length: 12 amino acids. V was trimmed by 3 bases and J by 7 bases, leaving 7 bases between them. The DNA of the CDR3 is TGTGCCAGTAGTATGGTCGGAAATGAGCAGTTCTTC. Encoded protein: CASSMVGNEQFF.

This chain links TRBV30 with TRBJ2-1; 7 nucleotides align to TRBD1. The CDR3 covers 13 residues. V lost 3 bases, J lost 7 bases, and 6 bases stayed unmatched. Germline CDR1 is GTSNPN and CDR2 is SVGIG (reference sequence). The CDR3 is CAWRQGSANEQFF. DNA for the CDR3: TGTGCCTGGAGACAGGGGTCAGCTAATGAGCAGTTCTTC.

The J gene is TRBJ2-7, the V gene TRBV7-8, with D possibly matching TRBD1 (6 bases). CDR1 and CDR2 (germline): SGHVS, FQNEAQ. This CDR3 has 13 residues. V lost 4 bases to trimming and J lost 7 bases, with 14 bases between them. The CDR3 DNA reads TGTGCCAGCAGCTCTGGACAGTTCGGGGAGCAGTACTTC. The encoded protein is CASSSGQFGEQYF.

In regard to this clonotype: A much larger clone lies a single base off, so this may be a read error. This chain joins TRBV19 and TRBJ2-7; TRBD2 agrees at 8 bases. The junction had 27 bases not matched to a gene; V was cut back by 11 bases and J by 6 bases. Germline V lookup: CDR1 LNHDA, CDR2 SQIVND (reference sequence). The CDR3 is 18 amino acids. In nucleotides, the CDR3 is TGTGCCCAGACATGTGAAGTAGCGGGGCCGGGGGTTCGGAGCGAGCAGTACTTC. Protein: CAQTCEVAGPGVRSEQYF.

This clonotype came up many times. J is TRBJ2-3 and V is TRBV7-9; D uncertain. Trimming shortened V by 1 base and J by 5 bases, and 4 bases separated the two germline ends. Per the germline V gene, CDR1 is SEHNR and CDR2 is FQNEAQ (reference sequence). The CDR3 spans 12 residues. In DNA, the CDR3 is TGTGCCAGCAGCTTAGGTATAGATACGCAGTATTTT. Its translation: CASSLGIDTQYF.

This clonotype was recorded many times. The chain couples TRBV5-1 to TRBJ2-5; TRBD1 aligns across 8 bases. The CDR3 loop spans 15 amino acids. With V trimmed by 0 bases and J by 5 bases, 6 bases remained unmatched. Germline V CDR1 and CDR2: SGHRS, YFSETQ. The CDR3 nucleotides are TGCGCCAGCAGCTTGGGGCAGGGGGCAGTGGAGACCCAGTACTTC. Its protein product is CASSLGQGAVETQYF.

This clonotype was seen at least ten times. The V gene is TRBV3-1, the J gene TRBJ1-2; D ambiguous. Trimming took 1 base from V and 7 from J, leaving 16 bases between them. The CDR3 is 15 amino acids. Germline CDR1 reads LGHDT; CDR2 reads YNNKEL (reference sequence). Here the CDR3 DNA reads TGTGCCAGCAGCCAAGGATTCGGGGTTCGGGCTGGCTACACCTTC. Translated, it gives CASSQGFGVRAGYTF.

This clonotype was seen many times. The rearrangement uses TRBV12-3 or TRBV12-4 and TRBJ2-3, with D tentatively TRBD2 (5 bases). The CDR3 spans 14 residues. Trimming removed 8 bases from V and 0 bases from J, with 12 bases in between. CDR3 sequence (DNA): TGTGCCAGCCACAAGGGCGGGAGCACAGATACGCAGTATTTT. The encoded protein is CASHKGGSTDTQYF.

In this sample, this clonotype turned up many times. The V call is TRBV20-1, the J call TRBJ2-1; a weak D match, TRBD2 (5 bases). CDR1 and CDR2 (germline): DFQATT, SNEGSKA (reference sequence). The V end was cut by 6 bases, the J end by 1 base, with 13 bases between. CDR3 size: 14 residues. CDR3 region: CSARAYSSYNEQFF. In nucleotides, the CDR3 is TGCAGTGCGCGGGCGTACAGTTCCTACAATGAGCAGTTCTTC.

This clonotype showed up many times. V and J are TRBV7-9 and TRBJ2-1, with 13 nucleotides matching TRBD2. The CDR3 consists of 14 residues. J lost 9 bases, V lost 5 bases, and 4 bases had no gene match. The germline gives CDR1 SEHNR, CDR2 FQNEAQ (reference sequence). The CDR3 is CASSTGLAGIEQFF. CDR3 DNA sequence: TGTGCCAGCAGCACGGGACTAGCGGGAATTGAGCAGTTCTTC.

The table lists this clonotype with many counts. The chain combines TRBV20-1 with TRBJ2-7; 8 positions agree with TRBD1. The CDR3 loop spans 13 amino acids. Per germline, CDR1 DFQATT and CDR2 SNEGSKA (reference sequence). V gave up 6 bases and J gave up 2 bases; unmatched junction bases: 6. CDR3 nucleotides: TGCAGTGCCCGACCGGGACAGGCCTACGAGCAGTACTTC. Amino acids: CSARPGQAYEQYF.